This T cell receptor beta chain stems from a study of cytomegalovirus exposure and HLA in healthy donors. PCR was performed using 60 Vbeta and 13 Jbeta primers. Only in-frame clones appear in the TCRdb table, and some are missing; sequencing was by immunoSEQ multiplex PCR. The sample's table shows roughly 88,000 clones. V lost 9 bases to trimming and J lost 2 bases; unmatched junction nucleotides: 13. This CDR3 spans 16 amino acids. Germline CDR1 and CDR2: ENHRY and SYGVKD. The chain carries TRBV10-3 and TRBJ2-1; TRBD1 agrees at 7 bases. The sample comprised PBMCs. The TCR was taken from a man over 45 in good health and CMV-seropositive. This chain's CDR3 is CAIDKTGIGTYNEQFF. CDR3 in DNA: TGTGCCATAGACAAGACAGGGATAGGTACCTACAATGAGCAGTTCTTC.